This section outlines one T cell receptor (beta chain) sequence together with its context. Its specificity is not known. Clones were sequenced by immunoSEQ multiplex PCR, and TCRdb holds only the in-frame ones, with some missing. In the table there are roughly 2.1 million clones, 85% to 95% of which are singletons. The entry originates in a study of shared clonotypes between healthy human individuals. Study-level findings and limits: The naive CD4 repertoires of several donors were compared, and roughly 5% of clonotypes were shared. In general, naive subsets displayed greater estimated richness than memory subsets did.

The CDR3 loop spans 13 amino acids. V lost 11 bases to trimming and J lost 3 bases; unmatched junction nucleotides: 7. The germline CDR1 and CDR2 sequences are SEHNR and FQNEAQ (reference sequence). Naive CD8 cells lacked CD45RO, underwent positive selection for CCR7 and left out terminally differentiated effector memory CD45RA+ cells. The sequenced material came from naive CD8+ T cells from PBMCs. This clonotype was obtained from a man younger than 35 in good health. Some clones in this sample may be carry-over from other donors' samples. V gene TRBV7-9 combines with J gene TRBJ2-7, with TRBD1 matching over 10 bases. CDR3 bases: TGTGCCTACGGGGACAGGGGTGACTACGAGCAGTACTTC. It encodes CAYGDRGDYEQYF. Drawing the rest from reference TRBV7-9 and TRBJ2-7, the complete variable domain is DTGVSQNPRHKITKRGQNVTFRCDPISEHNRLYWYRQTLGQGPEFLTYFQNEAQLEKSRLLSDRFSAERPKGSFSTLEIQRTEQGDSAMYLCAYGDRGDYEQYFGPGTRLTVT.